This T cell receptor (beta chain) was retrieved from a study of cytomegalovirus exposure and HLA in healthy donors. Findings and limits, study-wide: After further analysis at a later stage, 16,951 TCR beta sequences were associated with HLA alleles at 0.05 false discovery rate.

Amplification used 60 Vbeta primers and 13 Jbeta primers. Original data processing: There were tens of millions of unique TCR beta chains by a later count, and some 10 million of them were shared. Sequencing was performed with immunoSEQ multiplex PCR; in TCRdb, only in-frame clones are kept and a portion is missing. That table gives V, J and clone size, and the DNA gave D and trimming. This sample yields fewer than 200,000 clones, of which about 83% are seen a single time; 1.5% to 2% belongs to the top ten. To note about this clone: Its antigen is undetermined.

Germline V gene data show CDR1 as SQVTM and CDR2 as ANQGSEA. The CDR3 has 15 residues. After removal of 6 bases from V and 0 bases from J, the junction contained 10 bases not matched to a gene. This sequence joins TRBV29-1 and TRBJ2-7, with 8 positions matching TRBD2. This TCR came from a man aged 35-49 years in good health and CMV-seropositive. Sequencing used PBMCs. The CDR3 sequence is CSVVLAERSSYEQYF. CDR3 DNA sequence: TGCAGCGTCGTACTAGCGGAGAGGAGCTCCTACGAGCAGTACTTC.